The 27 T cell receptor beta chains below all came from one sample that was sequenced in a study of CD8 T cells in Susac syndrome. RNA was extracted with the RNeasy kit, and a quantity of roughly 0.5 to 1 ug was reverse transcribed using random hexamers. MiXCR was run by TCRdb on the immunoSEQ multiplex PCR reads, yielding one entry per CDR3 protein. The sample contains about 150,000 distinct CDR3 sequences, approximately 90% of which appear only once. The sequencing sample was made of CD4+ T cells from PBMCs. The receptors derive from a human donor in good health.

Written as DNA, the CDR3 is TGTGCCAGCAGCTTAAAGTCCCAGGGGGTGTACAATGAGCAGTTCTTC. As protein: CASSLKSQGVYNEQFF. The gene calls are TRBV7-3 and TRBJ2-1; 7 bases match TRBD1. Looked up from germline, CDR1 is SGHTA and CDR2 is FQGTGA. Trimming took 1 base from V and 4 from J; bases not matched to a gene: 7. The CDR3 covers 16 residues. Variable domain in full (rest from reference TRBV7-3 and TRBJ2-1): GAGVSQTPSNKVTEKGKYVELRCDPISGHTALYWYRQSLGQGPEFLIYFQGTGAADDSGLPNDRFFAVRPEGSVSTLKIQRTERGDSAVYLCASSLKSQGVYNEQFFGPGTRLTVL.

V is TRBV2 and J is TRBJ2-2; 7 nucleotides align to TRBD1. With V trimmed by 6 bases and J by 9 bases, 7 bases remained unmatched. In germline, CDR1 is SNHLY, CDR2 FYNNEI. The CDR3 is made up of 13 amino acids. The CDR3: CASSLHRGRELFF. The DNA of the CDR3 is TGTGCCAGCAGCCTTCACAGGGGCCGGGAGCTGTTTTTT.

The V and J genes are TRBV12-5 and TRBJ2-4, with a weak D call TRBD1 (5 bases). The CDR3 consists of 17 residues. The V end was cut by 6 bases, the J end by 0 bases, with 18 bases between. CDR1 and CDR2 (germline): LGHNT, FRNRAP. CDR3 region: CASGTAIERGAKNIQYF. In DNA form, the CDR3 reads TGTGCTAGTGGCACCGCGATAGAAAGGGGAGCCAAAAACATTCAGTACTTC.

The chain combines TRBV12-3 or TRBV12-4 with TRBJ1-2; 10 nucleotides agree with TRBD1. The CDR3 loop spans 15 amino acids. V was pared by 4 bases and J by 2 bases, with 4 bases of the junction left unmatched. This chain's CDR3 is CASSSGQGLNYGYTF. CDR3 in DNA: TGTGCCAGCAGTTCGGGACAGGGGCTGAACTATGGCTACACCTTC.

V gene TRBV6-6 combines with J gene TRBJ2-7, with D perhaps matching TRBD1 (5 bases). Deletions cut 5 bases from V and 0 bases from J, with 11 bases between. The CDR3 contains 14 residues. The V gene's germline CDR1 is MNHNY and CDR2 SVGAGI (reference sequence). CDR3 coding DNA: TGTGCCAGCAGTCAGGGTCCTCCCTCCTACGAGCAGTACTTC. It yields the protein CASSQGPPSYEQYF.

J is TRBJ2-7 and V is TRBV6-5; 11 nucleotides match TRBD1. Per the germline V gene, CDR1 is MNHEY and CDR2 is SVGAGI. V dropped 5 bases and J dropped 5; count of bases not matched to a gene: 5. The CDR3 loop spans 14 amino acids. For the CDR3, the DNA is TGTGCCAGCAGTCAGAGGACAGGGGGCGACGAGCAGTACTTC. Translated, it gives CASSQRTGGDEQYF.

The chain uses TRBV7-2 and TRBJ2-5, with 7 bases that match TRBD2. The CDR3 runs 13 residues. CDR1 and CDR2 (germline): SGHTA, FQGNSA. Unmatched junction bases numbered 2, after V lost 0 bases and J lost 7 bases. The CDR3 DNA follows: TGTGCCAGCAGCTTAGCCGGACTAGGGACCCAGTACTTC. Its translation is CASSLAGLGTQYF.

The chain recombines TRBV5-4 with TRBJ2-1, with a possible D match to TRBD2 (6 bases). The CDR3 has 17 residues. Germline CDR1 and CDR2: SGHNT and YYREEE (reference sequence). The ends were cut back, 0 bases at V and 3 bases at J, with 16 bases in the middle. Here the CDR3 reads CASSLDGGSSYYNEQFF. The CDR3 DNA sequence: TGTGCCAGCAGCTTGGACGGAGGGTCCAGTTACTACAATGAGCAGTTCTTC. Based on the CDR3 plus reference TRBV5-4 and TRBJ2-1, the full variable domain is ETGVTQSPTHLIKTRGQQVTLRCSSQSGHNTVSWYQQALGQGPQFIFQYYREEENGRGNFPPRFSGLQFPNYSSELNVNALELDDSALYLCASSLDGGSSYYNEQFFGPGTRLTVL.

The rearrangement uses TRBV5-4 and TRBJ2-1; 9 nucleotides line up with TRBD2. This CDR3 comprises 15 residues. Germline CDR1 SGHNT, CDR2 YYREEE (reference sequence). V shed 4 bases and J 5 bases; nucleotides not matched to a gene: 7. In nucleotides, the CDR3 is TGTGCCAGCAGCATAGCGGGAGTGGGCGACAATGAGCAGTTCTTC. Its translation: CASSIAGVGDNEQFF.

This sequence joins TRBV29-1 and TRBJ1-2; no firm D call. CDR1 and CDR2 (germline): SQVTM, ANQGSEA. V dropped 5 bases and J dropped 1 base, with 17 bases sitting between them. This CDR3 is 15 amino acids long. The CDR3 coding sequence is TGCAGCGTTTGTAGGTTCCCGGATTTTAACTATGGCTACACCTTC. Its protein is CSVCRFPDFNYGYTF.

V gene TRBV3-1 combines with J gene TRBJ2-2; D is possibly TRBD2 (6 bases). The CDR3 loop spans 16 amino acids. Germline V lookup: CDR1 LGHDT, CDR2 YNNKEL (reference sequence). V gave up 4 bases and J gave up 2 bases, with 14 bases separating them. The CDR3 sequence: CASSLTGGSNTGELFF. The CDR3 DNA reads TGTGCCAGCAGCCTCACTGGGGGGTCTAACACCGGGGAGCTGTTTTTT.

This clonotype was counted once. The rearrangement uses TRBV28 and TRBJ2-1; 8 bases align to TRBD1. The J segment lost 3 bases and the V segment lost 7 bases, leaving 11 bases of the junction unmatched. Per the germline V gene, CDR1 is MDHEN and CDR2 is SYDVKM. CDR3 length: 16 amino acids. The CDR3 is CASTRWAGGLYNEQFF. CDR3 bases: TGTGCCAGCACTAGGTGGGCAGGGGGCCTCTACAATGAGCAGTTCTTC.

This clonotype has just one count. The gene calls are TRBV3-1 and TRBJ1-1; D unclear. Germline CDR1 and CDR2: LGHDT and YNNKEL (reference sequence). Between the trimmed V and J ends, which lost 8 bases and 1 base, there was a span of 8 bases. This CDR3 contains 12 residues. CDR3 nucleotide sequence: TGTGCCAGCGGAAGACAGAACACTGAAGCTTTCTTT. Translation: CASGRQNTEAFF.

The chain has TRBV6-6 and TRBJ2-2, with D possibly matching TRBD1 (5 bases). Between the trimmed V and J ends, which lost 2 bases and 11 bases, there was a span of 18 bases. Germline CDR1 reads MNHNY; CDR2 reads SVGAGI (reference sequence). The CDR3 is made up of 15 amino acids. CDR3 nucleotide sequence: TGTGCCAGCAGTTACCCCCCACAAGGGGCGTTTGAGCTGTTTTTT. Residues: CASSYPPQGAFELFF.

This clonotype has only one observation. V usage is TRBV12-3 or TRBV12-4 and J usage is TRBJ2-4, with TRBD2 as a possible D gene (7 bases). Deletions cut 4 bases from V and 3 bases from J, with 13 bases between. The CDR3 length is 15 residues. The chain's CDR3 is CASSYRGAGKNIQYF. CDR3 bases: TGTGCCAGCAGTTACCGGGGGGCCGGCAAAAACATTCAGTACTTC.

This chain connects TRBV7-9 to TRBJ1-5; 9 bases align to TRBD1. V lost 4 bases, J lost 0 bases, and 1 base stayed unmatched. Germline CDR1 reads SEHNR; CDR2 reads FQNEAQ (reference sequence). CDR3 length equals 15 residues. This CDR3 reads CASSSDRGSNQPQHF. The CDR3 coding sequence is TGTGCCAGCAGCTCGGACAGGGGTAGCAATCAGCCCCAGCATTTT.

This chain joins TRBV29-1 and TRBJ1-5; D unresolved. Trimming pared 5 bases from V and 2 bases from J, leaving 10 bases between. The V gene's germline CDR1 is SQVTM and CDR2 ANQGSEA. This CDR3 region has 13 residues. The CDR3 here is CSVKGGRNQPQHF. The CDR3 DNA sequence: TGCAGCGTTAAAGGTGGCCGCAATCAGCCCCAGCATTTT.

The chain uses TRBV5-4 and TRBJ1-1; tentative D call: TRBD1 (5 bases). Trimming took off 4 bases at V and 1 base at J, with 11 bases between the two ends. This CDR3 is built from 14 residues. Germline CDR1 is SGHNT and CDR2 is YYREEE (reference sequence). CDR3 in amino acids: CASSRWDRNTEAFF. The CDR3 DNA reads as TGTGCCAGCAGCCGATGGGACCGGAACACTGAAGCTTTCTTT.

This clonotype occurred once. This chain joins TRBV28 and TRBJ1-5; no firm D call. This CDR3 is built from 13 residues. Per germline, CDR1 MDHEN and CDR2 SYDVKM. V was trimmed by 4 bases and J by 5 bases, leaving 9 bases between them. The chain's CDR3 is CASSSQTDQPQHF. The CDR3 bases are TGTGCCAGCAGTTCCCAGACTGATCAGCCCCAGCATTTT.

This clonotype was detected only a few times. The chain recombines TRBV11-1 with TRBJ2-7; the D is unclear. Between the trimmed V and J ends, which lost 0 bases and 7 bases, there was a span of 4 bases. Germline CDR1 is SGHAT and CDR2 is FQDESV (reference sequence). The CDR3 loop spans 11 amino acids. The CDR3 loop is CASSLAREQYF. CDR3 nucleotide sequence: TGTGCCAGCAGCTTAGCGCGGGAGCAGTACTTC. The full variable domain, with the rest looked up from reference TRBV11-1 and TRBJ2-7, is EAEVAQSPRYKITEKSQAVAFWCDPISGHATLYWYRQILGQGPELLVQFQDESVVDDSQLPKDRFSAERLKGVDSTLKIQPAELGDSAMYLCASSLAREQYFGPGTRLTVT.

The CDR3 region has the DNA TGTGCCTGGAGAGGACAGGGCATTGAGCAGTTCTTC. This gives the protein CAWRGQGIEQFF. The chain recombines TRBV30 with TRBJ2-1, with 8 bases lining up with TRBD1. The trim removed 3 bases at V and 9 bases at J, leaving 4 bases unmatched. The CDR3 is 12 amino acids. CDR1 is GTSNPN and CDR2 is SVGIG in the germline V gene (reference sequence).

For the CDR3, the DNA is TGTGCCAGTAGTACACCCAGGCAAGAGACCCAGTACTTC. The encoded protein is CASSTPRQETQYF. The V gene is TRBV19, the J gene TRBJ2-5; D not certain. V lost 4 bases to trimming and J lost 2 bases, with 8 bases between them. The CDR3 runs 13 residues. CDR1 LNHDA and CDR2 SQIVND come from the germline V gene (reference sequence).

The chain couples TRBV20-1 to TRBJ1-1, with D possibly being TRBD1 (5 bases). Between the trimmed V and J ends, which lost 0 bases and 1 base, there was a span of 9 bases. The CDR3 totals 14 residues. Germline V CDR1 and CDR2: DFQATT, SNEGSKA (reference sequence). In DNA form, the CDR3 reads TGCAGTGCTAGAGATGGGGGAGCGAACACTGAAGCTTTCTTT. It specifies CSARDGGANTEAFF.

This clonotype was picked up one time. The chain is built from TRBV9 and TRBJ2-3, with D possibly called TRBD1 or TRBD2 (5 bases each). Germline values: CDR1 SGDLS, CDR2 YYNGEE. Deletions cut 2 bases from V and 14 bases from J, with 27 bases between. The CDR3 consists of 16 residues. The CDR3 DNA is TGTGCCAGCAGCGTGTTAGGAGACAGATACGCAGCGGTAGTGTATTTT. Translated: CASSVLGDRYAAVVYF.

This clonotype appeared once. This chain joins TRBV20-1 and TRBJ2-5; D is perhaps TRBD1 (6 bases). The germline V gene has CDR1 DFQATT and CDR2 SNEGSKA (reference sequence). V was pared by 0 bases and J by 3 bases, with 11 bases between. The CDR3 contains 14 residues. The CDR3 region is CSARDDRPKETQYF. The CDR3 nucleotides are TGCAGTGCTAGAGACGACAGGCCCAAAGAGACCCAGTACTTC.

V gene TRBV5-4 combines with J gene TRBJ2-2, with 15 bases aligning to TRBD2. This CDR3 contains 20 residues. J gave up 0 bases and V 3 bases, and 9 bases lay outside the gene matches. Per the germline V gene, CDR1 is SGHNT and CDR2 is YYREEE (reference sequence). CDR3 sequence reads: CASSWPGTSGGPTNTGELFF. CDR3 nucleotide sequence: TGTGCCAGCAGCTGGCCCGGGACTAGCGGGGGGCCAACGAACACCGGGGAGCTGTTTTTT.

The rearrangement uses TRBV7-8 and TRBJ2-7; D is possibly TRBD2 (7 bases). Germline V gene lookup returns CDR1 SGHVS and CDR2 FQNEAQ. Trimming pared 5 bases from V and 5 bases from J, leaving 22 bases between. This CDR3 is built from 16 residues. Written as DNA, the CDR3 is TGTGCCAGCAGCACAGTGGCGGGGAGGGGGGTGAACGAGCAGTACTTC. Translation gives CASSTVAGRGVNEQYF.